Following are 11 T cell receptor beta chains from one sample sequenced in a study of post-analysis software for immune sequencing data. The study's findings and limits: TRBV5-6, TRBV5-1 and TRBV20-1 belonged to a set of about five TRBV segments that were more frequent in patients than controls.

Their antigens are not known. The authors incorporated unique molecular identifiers into the TCR beta cDNA libraries. TCRdb re-called the PCR reads with MiXCR, one entry per CDR3 protein. The sample records 650,000 to 850,000 distinct CDR3 sequences, just over 45% being singletons. The specimen sequenced was blood. Source of these receptors: a girl between 10 and 17 years old with multiple sclerosis.

The chain uses TRBV7-9 and TRBJ2-1; D gene ambiguous. Per germline, CDR1 SEHNR and CDR2 FQNEAQ (reference sequence). Trimming stripped 5 bases from V and 3 bases from J, with 8 bases between. The CDR3 covers 13 residues. The CDR3 DNA is TGTGCCAGCAGCCCGGTGGACTACAATGAGCAGTTCTTC. Its translation is CASSPVDYNEQFF. Full variable domain (rest looked up from reference TRBV7-9 and TRBJ2-1): DTGVSQNPRHKITKRGQNVTFRCDPISEHNRLYWYRQTLGQGPEFLTYFQNEAQLEKSRLLSDRFSAERPKGSFSTLEIQRTEQGDSAMYLCASSPVDYNEQFFGPGTRLTVL.

This sequence joins TRBV6-5 and TRBJ1-4; D possibly corresponds to TRBD1 (6 bases). The CDR3 consists of 15 residues. Germline V gene lookup returns CDR1 MNHEY and CDR2 SVGAGI. Trimming pared 0 bases from V and 7 bases from J, leaving 12 bases between. CDR3 coding DNA: TGTGCCAGCAGTTACTCGACGGGGGCGGTTGAAAAACTGTTTTTT. The encoded protein is CASSYSTGAVEKLFF.

The V and J genes are TRBV10-3 and TRBJ2-1; 9 bases line up with TRBD2. There are 15 residues in the CDR3. V shed 4 bases, J shed 4 bases, and the junction held 5 bases outside the gene matches. In germline, CDR1 is ENHRY, CDR2 SYGVKD. The CDR3: CAISGLAAEYNEQFF. The CDR3 region has the DNA TGTGCCATCAGTGGACTAGCGGCTGAGTACAATGAGCAGTTCTTC.

The chain combines TRBV6-1 with TRBJ1-5; 11 nucleotides match TRBD1. The V and J ends lost 8 bases and 4 bases, in that order; junction bases with no gene match: 7. The germline V gene has CDR1 MNHNS and CDR2 SASEGT. This CDR3 is 15 amino acids long. As DNA, the CDR3 is TGTGCCAGCCTCGTCCGGGACAGGGGGAATCAGCCCCAGCATTTT. Protein: CASLVRDRGNQPQHF.

The chain joins TRBV4-1 to TRBJ2-5, with TRBD2 matching over 8 bases. The J call may be faulty, since TRBJ2-7 better matches the DNA end. The CDR3 contains 15 residues. Germline values: CDR1 MGHRA, CDR2 YSYEKL. CDR3 nucleotides: TGCGCCAGCAGCCCTTTAGGGCTAGCGGGTAACGAGCAGTACTTC. Amino acids: CASSPLGLAGNEQYF.

Only a few counts were recorded for this clonotype. V gene TRBV6-6 combines with J gene TRBJ2-1; TRBD2 aligns across 10 bases. Germline CDR1 MNHNY, CDR2 SVGAGI (reference sequence). After removal of 7 bases from V and 6 bases from J, the junction contained 6 bases not matched to a gene. CDR3 size: 14 residues. The CDR3: CASKLAGDFNEQFF. The CDR3 nucleotides read TGTGCCAGCAAGCTAGCGGGGGACTTCAATGAGCAGTTCTTC.

A few counts support this clonotype. The rearrangement links TRBV27 to TRBJ1-2; a weak D match, TRBD1 (6 bases). V was trimmed by 3 bases and J by 8 bases, leaving 16 bases between them. Germline V gene data show CDR1 as MNHEY and CDR2 as SMNVEV (reference sequence). There are 14 residues in the CDR3. Here the CDR3 reads CASSFGGGLGGYTF. CDR3 coding DNA: TGTGCCAGCAGTTTTGGGGGGGGCTTGGGAGGCTACACCTTC.

This clonotype has a single count. V is TRBV29-1 and J is TRBJ1-2, with D maybe TRBD1 (5 bases). There are 13 residues in the CDR3. Trimming removed 3 bases at V and 6 bases at J, with 14 bases between. Germline-derived CDR1 and CDR2 are SQVTM and ANQGSEA. CDR3 in DNA: TGCAGCGTTGATACCGGGACCGAGGATGGCTACACCTTC. This encodes CSVDTGTEDGYTF.

The rearrangement links TRBV20-1 to TRBJ2-1; TRBD2 agrees at 11 bases. Per germline, CDR1 DFQATT and CDR2 SNEGSKA (reference sequence). This CDR3 has 16 residues. With V trimmed by 1 base and J by 6 bases, 8 bases remained unmatched. In DNA form, the CDR3 reads TGCAGTGCTAGAGGAACACTAGCGGGAGTGTTCAATGAGCAGTTCTTC. This sequence encodes CSARGTLAGVFNEQFF.

The gene calls are TRBV6-5 and TRBJ2-3; D might be TRBD1 (6 bases). Germline V gives CDR1 MNHEY, CDR2 SVGAGI. V lost 3 bases to trimming and J lost 4 bases, with 14 bases between them. The CDR3 totals 15 residues. In DNA form, the CDR3 reads TGTGCCAGCAGTTATCAGGGGATAGGTCCAGATACGCAGTATTTT. Amino acid sequence: CASSYQGIGPDTQYF.

The J gene is TRBJ2-7, the V gene TRBV20-1; D perhaps matches TRBD2 (6 bases). Per germline, CDR1 DFQATT and CDR2 SNEGSKA (reference sequence). V was cut by 3 bases and J by 0 bases, with 15 bases left in between. The length of the CDR3 is 15 residues. The CDR3, as DNA: TGCAGTGCTAGGGGAGGAGGACTTAGCTCCTACGAGCAGTACTTC. This translates into CSARGGGLSSYEQYF.